This TCR beta chain was retrieved from a study of chemoradiotherapy in HPV16-positive cancers. This clone has a single count. Some clones are missing from TCRdb's copy, which holds only in-frame ones; the method was immunoSEQ multiplex PCR. The repertoire has around 2,800 clones, 89% of them found once; the top ten carry approximately 3.4%. The CDR3 runs to 15 residues. With 4 bases clipped from V and 0 bases from J, the junction kept 5 bases outside the gene matches. CDR1 and CDR2 (germline): SGHKS, YYEKEE (reference sequence). The origin of this receptor is a human donor with HPV-associated anogenital cancer. This specimen consisted of tumor tissue, obtained from a patient who underwent chemoradiotherapy. This chain joins TRBV5-5 and TRBJ2-3; 7 bases align to TRBD2. The DNA for the CDR3 is TGTGCCAGCAGCCATACTAGCGCCAGCACAGATACGCAGTATTTT. This gives the protein CASSHTSASTDTQYF. Full variable domain (missing parts from reference TRBV5-5 and TRBJ2-3): DAGVTQSPTHLIKTRGQQVTLRCSPISGHKSVSWYQQVLGQGPQFIFQYYEKEERGRGNFPDRFSARQFPNYSSELNVNALLLGDSALYLCASSHTSASTDTQYFGPGTRLTVL.